The 8 T cell receptor beta chains given below trace back to one sample, sequenced in a study of cytomegalovirus exposure and HLA in healthy donors. Primers: 60 Vbeta forward and 13 Jbeta reverse. Assay: immunoSEQ multiplex PCR; the TCRdb copy retains only in-frame clones and omits some. This sample yields about 140,000 clones, of which approximately 82% are seen a single time; about 11% belongs to the top ten. What was sequenced was PBMCs. These receptors were collected from a young man in good health and CMV-seropositive.

The chain joins TRBV7-9 to TRBJ1-4, with a weak D call TRBD1 (6 bases). Germline V gene data show CDR1 as SEHNR and CDR2 as FQNEAQ (reference sequence). Trimming pared 1 base from V and 5 bases from J, leaving 14 bases between. The CDR3 contains 16 residues. CDR3 region: CASSLVVDSTNEKLFF. The CDR3 nucleotides read TGTGCCAGCAGCTTAGTGGTGGACAGTACCAATGAAAAACTGTTTTTT.

This clone is a singleton in its sample. This chain connects TRBV27 to TRBJ1-1; 7 positions agree with TRBD1. Germline loops: CDR1 MNHEY, CDR2 SMNVEV (reference sequence). The CDR3 is 14 residues long. The J segment lost 7 bases and the V segment lost 5 bases, leaving 10 bases of the junction unmatched. This chain's CDR3 is CASSHRGGKGEAFF. DNA for the CDR3: TGTGCCAGCAGTCACAGGGGTGGGAAGGGTGAAGCTTTCTTT.

The chain carries TRBV6-1 and TRBJ1-1; D perhaps matches TRBD1 (5 bases). Between the trimmed V and J ends, which lost 5 bases and 1 base, there was a span of 14 bases. CDR1 and CDR2 from the germline V gene are MNHNS and SASEGT. The CDR3 is 15 residues long. CDR3 sequence (DNA): TGTGCCAGCAGTCCCCTAGGACAAGCGAACACTGAAGCTTTCTTT. Amino acids: CASSPLGQANTEAFF.

V usage is TRBV6-5 and J usage is TRBJ1-2; 7 bases are shared with TRBD1. The V and J ends lost 3 bases and 6 bases, in that order; junction bases with no gene match: 10. The CDR3 runs to 15 residues. Per germline, CDR1 MNHEY and CDR2 SVGAGI. The CDR3 nucleotides read TGTGCCAGCAGTTATTCACAGGGGTCTACGGATGGCTACACCTTC. This sequence encodes CASSYSQGSTDGYTF.

The J gene is TRBJ2-5, the V gene TRBV9, with TRBD2 matching 9 bases. With V trimmed by 4 bases and J by 11 bases, 9 bases remained unmatched. This CDR3 contains 13 residues. Germline loops: CDR1 SGDLS, CDR2 YYNGEE. In DNA form, the CDR3 reads TGTGCCAGCAGCAGTAGCGGGAGTGATGGGCAGTACTTC. This sequence encodes CASSSSGSDGQYF.

This chain links TRBV30 with TRBJ1-1, with 7 bases that match TRBD1. The CDR3 covers 12 residues. V shed 4 bases, J shed 9 bases, and the junction held 8 bases outside the gene matches. Germline CDR1 reads GTSNPN; CDR2 reads SVGIG (reference sequence). CDR3 loop: CAWTPRGRQAFF. The CDR3 bases are TGTGCCTGGACCCCTAGGGGGCGCCAAGCTTTCTTT.

CDR3 DNA: TGCGCCAGCAGTCAAAACGGACAGAAATCTTCCTACGAGCAGTACTTC. It is translated as CASSQNGQKSSYEQYF. This sequence joins TRBV23-1 and TRBJ2-7, with D tentatively TRBD1 (6 bases). Being an ORF, TRBV23-1 has a function that is uncertain. The CDR3 is 16 amino acids. V was clipped by 2 bases and J by 1 base, with 15 bases between them.

The chain carries TRBV6-5 and TRBJ1-2; D unresolved. Deletions cut 7 bases from V and 6 bases from J, with 12 bases between. CDR3 length: 12 residues. Germline V lookup: CDR1 MNHEY, CDR2 SVGAGI. The CDR3 reads CASTLAGHGYTF. The CDR3 nucleotides read TGTGCCAGCACCCTAGCAGGTCATGGCTACACCTTC.